The entry that follows covers one T cell receptor beta chain sequence. Measured with immunoSEQ multiplex PCR; TCRdb has only the in-frame clones, and not every one. Here the sample spans under 130,000 clones, 82% being singletons. These data come from a study of T cell responses to AZD1222 COVID-19 vaccine. CDR3 size: 12 residues. CDR1 SGHVS and CDR2 FQNEAQ come from the germline V gene. The V end lost 1 base, the J end lost 6 bases, and 7 bases lay between the germline ends. The receptor's source is an adult in good health. V and J are TRBV7-8 and TRBJ2-7; D unclear. Sequenced here: peripheral blood, sampled on day 0 of AZD1222 vaccination. The CDR3 loop is CASSLDWREQYF. The CDR3 DNA follows: TGTGCCAGCAGCTTAGACTGGCGCGAGCAGTACTTC.